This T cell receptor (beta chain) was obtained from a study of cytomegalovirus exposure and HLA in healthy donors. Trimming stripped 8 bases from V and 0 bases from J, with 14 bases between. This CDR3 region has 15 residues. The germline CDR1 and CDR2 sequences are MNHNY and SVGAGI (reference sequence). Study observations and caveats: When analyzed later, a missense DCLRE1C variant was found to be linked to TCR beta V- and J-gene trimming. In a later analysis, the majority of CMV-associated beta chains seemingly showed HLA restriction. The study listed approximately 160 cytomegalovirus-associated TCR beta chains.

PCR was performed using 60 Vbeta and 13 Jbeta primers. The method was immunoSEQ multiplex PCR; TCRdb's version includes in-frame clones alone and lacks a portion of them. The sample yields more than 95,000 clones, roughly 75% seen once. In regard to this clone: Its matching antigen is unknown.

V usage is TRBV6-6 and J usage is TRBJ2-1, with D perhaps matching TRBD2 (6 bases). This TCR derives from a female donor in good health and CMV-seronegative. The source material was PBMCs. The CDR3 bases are TGTGCCAGCGATGATAGCGGAAGCTCCTACAATGAGCAGTTCTTC. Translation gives CASDDSGSSYNEQFF.